The 5 T cell receptor beta chains below were found in one sample sequenced in a study of OX40 agonist ivuxolimab in advanced cancers. Sequencing used immunoSEQ multiplex PCR; TCRdb keeps in-frame clones, though not all of them. The repertoire holds about 99,000 clones, with approximately 94% as singletons. Sample: CD4+ or CD8+ T cells sorted from blood, taken in a trial of the OX40 agonist ivuxolimab. These receptors all come from an adult with an advanced solid tumor such as melanoma, head and neck, liver or kidney cancer.

The rearrangement uses TRBV15 and TRBJ2-1; 8 bases map to TRBD2. Trimming cost V 3 bases and J 10 bases; bases outside gene matches: 5. Germline V gene sequence: CDR1 LNHNV, CDR2 YYDKDF (reference sequence). The CDR3 has 13 residues. In DNA form, the CDR3 reads TGTGCCACCAGCAGGGCGTTAGCGGGGGAGCAGTTCTTC. Translating it yields CATSRALAGEQFF.

The chain carries TRBV4-1 and TRBJ2-3; 7 nucleotides line up with TRBD2. Unmatched junction bases numbered 22, after V lost 0 bases and J lost 4 bases. The CDR3 spans 21 residues. CDR1 is MGHRA, CDR2 YSYEKL, per germline. CDR3 sequence reads: CASSQDQRRGELAGIADTQYF. CDR3 nucleotide sequence: TGCGCCAGCAGCCAAGATCAGAGGAGGGGTGAGTTAGCGGGTATCGCAGATACGCAGTATTTT.

The chain couples TRBV6-1 to TRBJ1-3; D possibly corresponds to TRBD1 (5 bases). Trimming stripped 3 bases from V and 9 bases from J, with 24 bases between. Germline V lookup: CDR1 MNHNS, CDR2 SASEGT. The CDR3 has 17 amino acids. The CDR3 loop is CASSDISGTPGPFTIYF. The CDR3 DNA sequence: TGTGCCAGCAGTGATATTTCCGGGACTCCTGGACCCTTCACCATATATTTT.

The chain recombines TRBV6-1 with TRBJ1-1; D remains unclear. In germline, CDR1 is MNHNS, CDR2 SASEGT. The CDR3 sequence is 13 residues long. V was pared by 6 bases and J by 0 bases, with 8 bases between. CDR3 DNA sequence: TGTGCCAGCAGCGAGATCATGAACACTGAAGCTTTCTTT. This sequence encodes CASSEIMNTEAFF.

CDR3 loop: CASSFSGAVREQYF. The CDR3 DNA is TGTGCCAGCAGCTTTAGCGGGGCGGTCCGAGAGCAGTACTTC. The gene calls are TRBV7-2 and TRBJ2-7, with 8 positions matching TRBD2. Germline values: CDR1 SGHTA, CDR2 FQGNSA. V was clipped by 3 bases and J by 7 bases; unmatched bases: 8. This CDR3 comprises 14 residues. Supplemented by reference TRBV7-2 and TRBJ2-7, the full variable domain reads GAGVSQSPSNKVTEKGKDVELRCDPISGHTALYWYRQSLGQGLEFLIYFQGNSAPDKSGLPSDRFSAERTGGSVSTLTIQRTQQEDSAVYLCASSFSGAVREQYFGPGTRLTVT.